The source of this TCR beta chain is a study of blood T cell repertoires in COVID-19. Background on the study: Samples representing acute and convalescent COVID-19 were sourced from the United States, Italy and Spain.

Profiling relied on immunoSEQ multiplex PCR, and the TCRdb table lists in-frame clones only, not all of them. In the table there are about 320,000 clones, roughly 87% of which are singletons. Trimming cost V 1 base and J 3 bases, with 19 bases left between them. The CDR3 covers 18 residues. Germline lookup yields CDR1 SEHNR and CDR2 FQNEAQ (reference sequence). The chain recombines TRBV7-9 with TRBJ1-3, with D maybe TRBD1 (6 bases). The source material was PBMCs or T cells enriched from blood (not recorded which). This receptor was identified in a young woman who had recovered from COVID-19. Here the CDR3 DNA reads TGTGCCAGCAGCTTAGAAGCGCGGGGGCTCGGCTTTGGAAACACCATATATTTT. It is translated as CASSLEARGLGFGNTIYF.